This entry concerns a single T cell receptor (beta chain). The data stem from a study of OX40 agonist ivuxolimab in advanced cancers. Across the study: The group had a mean age of about 60 years, ranged from about 20 to 90, and was just under 85% male. Patients achieving partial responses numbered three: one hepatocellular carcinoma case and two cutaneous melanoma cases.

Sequencing used immunoSEQ multiplex PCR; TCRdb keeps in-frame clones, though not all of them. The sample has tens of thousands of clones, about 86% seen once. The V end was cut by 1 base, the J end by 7 bases, with 12 bases between. CDR3 size: 14 residues. CDR1 SGHNT and CDR2 YYREEE come from the germline V gene (reference sequence). The sequenced sample was CD4+ or CD8+ T cells sorted from blood, obtained in a trial of the OX40 agonist ivuxolimab. V and J are TRBV5-4 and TRBJ1-5; D might be TRBD1 (5 bases). This TCR was sampled from an adult with an advanced solid tumor such as melanoma, head and neck, liver or kidney cancer. The CDR3 here is CASSLNGDGQPQHF. CDR3 nucleotide sequence: TGTGCCAGCAGCTTGAACGGGGACGGGCAGCCCCAGCATTTT.